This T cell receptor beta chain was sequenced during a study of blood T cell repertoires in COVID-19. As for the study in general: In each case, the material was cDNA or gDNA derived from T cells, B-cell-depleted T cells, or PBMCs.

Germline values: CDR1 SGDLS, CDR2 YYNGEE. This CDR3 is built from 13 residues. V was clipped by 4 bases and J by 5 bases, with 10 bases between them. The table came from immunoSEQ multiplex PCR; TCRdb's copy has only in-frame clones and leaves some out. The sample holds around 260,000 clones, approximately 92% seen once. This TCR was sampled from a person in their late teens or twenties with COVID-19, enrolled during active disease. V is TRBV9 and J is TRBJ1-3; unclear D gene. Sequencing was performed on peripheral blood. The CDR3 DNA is TGTGCCAGCAGCCCCGGGAGCCGAAACACCATATATTTT. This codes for CASSPGSRNTIYF. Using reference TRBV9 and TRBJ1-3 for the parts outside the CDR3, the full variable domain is DSGVTQTPKHLITATGQRVTLRCSPRSGDLSVYWYQQSLDQGLQFLIQYYNGEERAKGNILERFSAQQFPDLHSELNLSSLELGDSALYFCASSPGSRNTIYFGEGSWLTVV.